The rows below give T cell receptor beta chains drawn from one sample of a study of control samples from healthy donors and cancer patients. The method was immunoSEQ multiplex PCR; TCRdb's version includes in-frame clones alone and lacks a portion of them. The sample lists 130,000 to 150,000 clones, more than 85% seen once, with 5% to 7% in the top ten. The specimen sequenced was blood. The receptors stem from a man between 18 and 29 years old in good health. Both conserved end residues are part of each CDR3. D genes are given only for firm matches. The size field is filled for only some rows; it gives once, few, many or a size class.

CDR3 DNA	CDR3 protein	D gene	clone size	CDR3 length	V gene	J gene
TGTGCCAGCAGCTTAAGTGGGATCTGGAATGAGCAGTTCTTC	CASSLSGIWNEQFF	NA	NA	14	TRBV7-9	TRBJ2-1
TGTGCCACCAGCAGAGACCGGGACATCCTTCGCTCGGGCTCTGGGGCCAACGTCCTGACTTTC	CATSRDRDILRSGSGANVLTF	NA	NA	21	TRBV15	TRBJ2-6
TGTGCCAGTAGTATTGGGACTTTTGGGGTCTATGAGCAGTTCTTC	CASSIGTFGVYEQFF	NA	NA	15	TRBV19	TRBJ2-1
TGTGCCAGCAGCTCCGACCTGGGACTAGTCGGCGGGGAGCTGTTTTTT	CASSSDLGLVGGELFF	TRBD2	NA	16	TRBV7-6	TRBJ2-2
TGTGCCAGCCACCGACTGGGACCGGGAGGTCAGCCCCAGCATTTT	CASHRLGPGGQPQHF	NA	once	15	TRBV19	TRBJ1-5
TGCGCCAGCAGCCAACAGAGCTCGTACTACGAGCAGTACTTC	CASSQQSSYYEQYF	NA	NA	14	TRBV4-1	TRBJ2-7
TGTGCCAGCAGCTTAGCCCAGTCCTCTGGAAACACCATATATTTT	CASSLAQSSGNTIYF	NA	NA	15	TRBV7-9	TRBJ1-3
TGTGCCAGCAGCCGCCGATTCGGGCGGAGCCACACCGGGGAGCTGTTTTTT	CASSRRFGRSHTGELFF	NA	once	17	TRBV7-9	TRBJ2-2
TGCGCCAGCAGCATAGACAGAGTGTCCTACGAGCAGTACTTC	CASSIDRVSYEQYF	NA	NA	14	TRBV4-3	TRBJ2-7
TGTGCCACCAGTGATTTCGGACAGGGCGGGTCAGATACGCAGTATTTT	CATSDFGQGGSDTQYF	TRBD1	NA	16	TRBV24-1	TRBJ2-3
TGTGCCAGCAGCCAAGGGGTTGGGCAGTTTGGCCACGAGCAGTACTTC	CASSQGVGQFGHEQYF	NA	NA	16	TRBV3-1/TRBV3-2	TRBJ2-7
TGTGCCAGCAGTTACCCAGGGTCTGGGGCCAACGTCCTGACTTTC	CASSYPGSGANVLTF	NA	few	15	TRBV6-5	TRBJ2-6
TGTGCCAGCTCACCAATGGGGACATGGAACACTGAAGCTTTCTTT	CASSPMGTWNTEAFF	NA	NA	15	TRBV18	TRBJ1-1
TGTGCCAGCAGGACAGAGGCCCTCCTCTCCTACGAGCAGTACTTC	CASRTEALLSYEQYF	NA	NA	15	TRBV27	TRBJ2-7
TGTGCCAGCAGCTCGATCCGGGACAGGATATCCTATGGCTACACCTTC	CASSSIRDRISYGYTF	TRBD1	NA	16	TRBV11-2	TRBJ1-2
TGCGCCAGCAGCTTGGTCGGCTGGGGTCGGACTGAAGCTTTCTTT	CASSLVGWGRTEAFF	NA	NA	15	TRBV5-1	TRBJ1-1
TGTGCCAGCAGAAAAGACCACCTGGGCTCCTACGAGCAGTACTTC	CASRKDHLGSYEQYF	NA	NA	15	TRBV6-5	TRBJ2-7
TGTGCCAGCAGTTTCTCGGTATCTACTCACCGGGACACGGATCAGCCCCAGCATTTT	CASSFSVSTHRDTDQPQHF	NA	NA	19	TRBV27	TRBJ1-5
TGTGCTAGTGGTTTGGTAGAGGACGGTCGGGTGCGAAGCTCCTACAATGAGCAGTTCTTC	CASGLVEDGRVRSSYNEQFF	NA	NA	20	TRBV12-5	TRBJ2-1
TGCGCCAGCAGCCAACGAAAGAACACTGAAGCTTTCTTT	CASSQRKNTEAFF	NA	few	13	TRBV4-3	TRBJ1-1